Here is one TCR beta chain with its context. This clone was counted at least ten times. Its cognate antigen has yet to be identified. Both CVID patients and healthy controls were predominantly of Caucasian heritage. Heparinized peripheral whole blood samples of about 4.5 to 8 ml were collected from each donor. TCRbeta CDR3 repertoires were sequenced from genomic DNA of adults with common variable immune deficiency (CVID) and healthy adult controls. The control group comprised about 22 healthy adult volunteers, around 12 female and roughly ten male, aged about 23 to 70 years with a mean age of roughly 34. Diluted blood was density-centrifuged over Hypaque 1077 or Ficoll-Paque to isolate peripheral blood mononuclear cells. Genomic DNA was obtained from unsorted mononuclear cells through either Qiagen column purification or a centrifugation-based method. This sample was included in a study of T cell clonality in common variable immunodeficiency (dated by TCRdb to the mid-2010s).

Broader findings and caveats from the paper: Despite equal DNA input, controls averaged around 87,000 unique sequences per sample versus about 31,547 in CVID samples. Fewer deletions and N-nucleotide insertions were reportedly observed in CVID TCRbeta sequences, and highly modified clones with 13 or more V deletions were reportedly absent from CVID TCRbeta sequences. Differences among patients in the CVID cohort limited the correlations between repertoire features and clinical complications. TCRbeta clonality was higher in CVID subjects than in healthy controls (t-test p = 0.018), and the increase was most characteristic of about a third of subjects. The authors noted that sequencing repertoires of T cell subpopulations would be needed to clarify what caused the increased clonality in CVID. Healthy controls shared more TCRbeta clones with each other than CVID subjects shared among themselves (p < 0.0001).

Equivalent amounts of genomic DNA from CVID and control samples were used as sequencing input. For every sample, a 60 bp segment covering the rearranged TCRbeta CDR3 region was amplified and then sequenced. TCRbeta amplification used the immunoSEQ assay, a bias-corrected multiplex PCR with high-throughput sequencing. Per the original workflow: Every unique nucleotide sequence counted as a clone and was annotated with V, D and J genes, copy number and frequency. Sequences were labeled productive if in frame, and non-productive if out of frame or containing stop codons. As previously described, Shannon's entropy was used to calculate clonality. Mean CDR3 Kyte-Doolittle hydropathy was derived from the predicted amino acid sequences of productive clones. Scaled V gene usage was hierarchically clustered using Manhattan distance and complete linkage with the R hclust function. Clone sharing by CDR3 amino acid sequence was assessed by resampling 12 repertoires per group over 100 rounds. The repertoires were screened for 60 to 85 published EBV-specific TCRbeta sequences and some 250 published CMV-specific TCRbeta sequences. A couple of CVID samples yielding fewer than 10,000 sequences were excluded from analysis, leaving 42 CVID repertoires. TCRdb's version of the immuneACCESS table is confined to in-frame rearrangements and falls short of the full clone set. An unresolved V gene accounts for under half of the shortfall where checked; the remainder is of unknown origin. That table furnishes V, J and clone size, whereas the DNA furnished D and trimming. In this sample the table shows 35,000 to 50,000 clones, and no singletons are among them. Together, the top ten hold about 0.68% of the sample.

The receptor comes from a person aged 18 to 75 in good health. Material for sequencing was peripheral blood mononuclear cells.

The CDR3 DNA, read in part, is TGCGCCAGCAGCTATACAGGGGCGGGTGAAAAA. The encoded protein is CASSYTGAGEK. The whole CDR3 sequence reads CASSYTGAGEKLFF. The sequence joins TRBV4-1 to TRBJ1-4; 7 bases in the junction line up with TRBD1. The read is 3 residues too short to cover the CDR3 end, so that end is filled in from the germline J gene. Unmatched junction bases come to 7, with V trimmed by 5 bases and J by 7 bases. From its cysteine to its phenylalanine, the CDR3 spans 14 amino acids. The DNA has 33 bases, all within the CDR3, and is read from base 1. Sequences MGHRA (CDR1) and YSYEKL (CDR2) are obtained from the germline V gene.